This record looks at one T cell receptor (beta chain) sequence and its context. Its antigen is undetermined. TCRdb processed the 5' RACE reads anew with MiXCR; each CDR3 protein has one entry. The sample lists 450,000 or so distinct CDR3 sequences; roughly 24% were seen once. These data come from a study of identical twins. Findings and limits, study-wide: Findings came from cross-sectional statistics, without long-term follow-up of donors.

The V gene lost 8 bases and the J gene lost 0 bases, with 15 bases spanning the gap. The CDR3 covers 15 residues. Germline CDR1 reads SNHLY; CDR2 reads FYNNEI. These data were likewise used in another study, on T cells expressing NK-cell markers. From that study: Of CD8+ T cells, about 1.0-8% belonged to dominant NKG2C+ clonotypes in roughly 6 donors. These same clonotypes (in several donors) also led the CD3+CD56-NKG2C+ fraction.

The chain uses TRBV2 and TRBJ2-3; D may be TRBD1 (6 bases). Sequencing was performed on CD4+ T cells sorted from blood. The origin of this receptor is a woman aged 18-30 years in good health. This CDR3 reads CASRNRVTSTDTQYF. The CDR3 coding sequence is TGTGCCAGCCGGAACAGGGTCACTAGCACAGATACGCAGTATTTT.